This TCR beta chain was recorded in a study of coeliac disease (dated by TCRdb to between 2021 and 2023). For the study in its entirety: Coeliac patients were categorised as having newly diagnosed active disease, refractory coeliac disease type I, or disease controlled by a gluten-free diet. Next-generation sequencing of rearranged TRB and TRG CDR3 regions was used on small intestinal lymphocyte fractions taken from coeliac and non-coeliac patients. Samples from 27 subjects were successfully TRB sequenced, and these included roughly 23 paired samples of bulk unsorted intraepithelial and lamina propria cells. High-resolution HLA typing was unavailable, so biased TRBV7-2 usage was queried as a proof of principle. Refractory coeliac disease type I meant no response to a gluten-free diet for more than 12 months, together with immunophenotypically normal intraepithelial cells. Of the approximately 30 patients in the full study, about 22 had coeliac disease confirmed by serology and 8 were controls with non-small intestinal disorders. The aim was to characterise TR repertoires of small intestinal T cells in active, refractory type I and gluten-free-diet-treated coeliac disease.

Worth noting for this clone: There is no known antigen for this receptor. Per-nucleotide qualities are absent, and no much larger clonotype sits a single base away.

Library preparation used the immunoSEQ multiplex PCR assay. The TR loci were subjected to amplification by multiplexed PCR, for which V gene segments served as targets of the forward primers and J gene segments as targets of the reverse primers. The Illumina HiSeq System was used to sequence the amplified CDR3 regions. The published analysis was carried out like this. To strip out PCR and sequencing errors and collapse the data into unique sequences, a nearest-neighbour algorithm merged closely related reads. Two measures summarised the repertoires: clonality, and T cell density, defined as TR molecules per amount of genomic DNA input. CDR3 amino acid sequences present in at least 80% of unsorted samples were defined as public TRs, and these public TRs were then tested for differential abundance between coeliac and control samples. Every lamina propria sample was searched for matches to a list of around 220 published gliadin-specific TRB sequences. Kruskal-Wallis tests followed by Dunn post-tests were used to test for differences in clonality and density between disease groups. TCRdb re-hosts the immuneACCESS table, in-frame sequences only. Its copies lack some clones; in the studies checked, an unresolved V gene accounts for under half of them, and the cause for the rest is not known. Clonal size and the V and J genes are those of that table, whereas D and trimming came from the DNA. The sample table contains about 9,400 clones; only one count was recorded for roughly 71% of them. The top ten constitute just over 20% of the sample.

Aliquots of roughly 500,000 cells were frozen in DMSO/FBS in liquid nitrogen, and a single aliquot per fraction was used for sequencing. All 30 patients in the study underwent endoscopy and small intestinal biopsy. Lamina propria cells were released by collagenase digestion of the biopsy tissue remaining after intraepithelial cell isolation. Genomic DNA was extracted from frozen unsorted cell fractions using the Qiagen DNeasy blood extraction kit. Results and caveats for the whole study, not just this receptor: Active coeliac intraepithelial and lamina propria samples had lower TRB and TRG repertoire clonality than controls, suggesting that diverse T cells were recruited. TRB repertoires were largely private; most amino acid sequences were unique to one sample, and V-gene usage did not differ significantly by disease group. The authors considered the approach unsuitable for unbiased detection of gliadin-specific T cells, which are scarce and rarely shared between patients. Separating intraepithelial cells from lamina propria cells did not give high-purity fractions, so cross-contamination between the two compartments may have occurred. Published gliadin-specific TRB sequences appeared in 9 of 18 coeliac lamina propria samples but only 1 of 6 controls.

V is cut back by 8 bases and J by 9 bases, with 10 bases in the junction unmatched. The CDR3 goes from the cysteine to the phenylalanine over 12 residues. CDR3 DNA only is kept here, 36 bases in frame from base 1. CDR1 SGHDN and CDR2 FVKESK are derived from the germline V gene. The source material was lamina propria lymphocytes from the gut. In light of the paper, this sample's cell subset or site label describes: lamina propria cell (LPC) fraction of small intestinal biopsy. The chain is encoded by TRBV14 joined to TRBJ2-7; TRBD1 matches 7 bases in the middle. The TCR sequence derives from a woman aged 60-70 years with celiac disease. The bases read TGTGCCAGCGGACAGACAGGGATTGGGCAGTACTTC. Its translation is CASGQTGIGQYF.